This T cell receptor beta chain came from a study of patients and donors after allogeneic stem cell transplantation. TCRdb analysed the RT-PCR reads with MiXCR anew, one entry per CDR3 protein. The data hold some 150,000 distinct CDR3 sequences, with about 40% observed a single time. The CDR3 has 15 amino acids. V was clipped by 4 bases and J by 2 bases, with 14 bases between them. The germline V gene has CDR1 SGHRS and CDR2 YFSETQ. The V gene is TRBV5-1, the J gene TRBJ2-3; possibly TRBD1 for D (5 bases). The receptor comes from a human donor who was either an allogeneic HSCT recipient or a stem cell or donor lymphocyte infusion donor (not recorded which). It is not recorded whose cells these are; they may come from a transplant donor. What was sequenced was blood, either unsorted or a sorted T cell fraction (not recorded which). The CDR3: CASSVVRANTDTQYF. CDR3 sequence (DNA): TGCGCCAGCAGCGTCGTCAGGGCAAACACAGATACGCAGTATTTT.